The 24 T cell receptor beta chains below come from one sample, sequenced in a study of CD8 T cells in Susac syndrome (dated by TCRdb to between 2017 and 2020). Receptor amplification or capture employed the immunoSEQ multiplex PCR assay. RNA was extracted using the RNeasy kit, and about 0.5 to 1 ug of the RNA was reverse transcribed with random hexamers. Using fastp trimming at Q25 and MiXCR clonotype assembly, TCRdb reanalyzed the public sequencing data and kept in-frame beta chains. Every entry covers one CDR3 protein and lists the most common genes and DNA from its rows. The sample profile shows roughly 67,000 distinct CDR3 sequences; about 95% of them were found once. Clones ranked in the top ten supply 0.35% to 0.5% of the sample. Sequenced input: CD8+ T cells from PBMCs. All receptors derive from a human donor with multiple sclerosis.

In DNA, the CDR3 is TGCAGCGGCCAGGCTGCTGACTCCTACGAGCAGTACTTC. Translated: CSGQAADSYEQYF. This chain joins TRBV29-1 and TRBJ2-7; D not certain. The CDR3 runs to 13 residues. V was shortened by 7 bases and J by 0 bases, with 13 bases between the two germline ends. Germline lookup yields CDR1 SQVTM and CDR2 ANQGSEA.

The chain carries TRBV12-3 or TRBV12-4 and TRBJ2-7; 8 nucleotides align to TRBD1. The trim removed 5 bases at V and 6 bases at J, leaving 12 bases unmatched. This CDR3 is built from 15 residues. CDR3 sequence: CASSTDRGKSSEQYF. DNA of the CDR3: TGTGCCAGCAGTACCGACAGGGGTAAAAGTAGCGAGCAGTACTTC.

The chain uses TRBV4-1 and TRBJ1-2; 8 bases match TRBD1. The length of the CDR3 is 13 residues. CDR1 is MGHRA, CDR2 YSYEKL, per germline. The trim removed 4 bases at V and 7 bases at J, leaving 5 bases unmatched. CDR3 bases: TGCGCCAGCAGCCCCTGGACAGGGCCTGGCTACACCTTC. Translation: CASSPWTGPGYTF.

V is TRBV5-1 and J is TRBJ2-1, with D possibly matching TRBD1 (5 bases). Germline V gene data show CDR1 as SGHRS and CDR2 as YFSETQ. Trimming shortened V by 7 bases and J by 6 bases, and 17 bases separated the two germline ends. The CDR3 consists of 14 residues. The CDR3 loop is CASGIALQGNEQFF. As DNA, the CDR3 is TGCGCCAGCGGAATAGCTTTGCAGGGCAATGAGCAGTTCTTC.

The chain links TRBV4-3 to TRBJ2-5; no firm D call. CDR3 length: 14 amino acids. The germline V gene encodes CDR1 LGHNA and CDR2 YSLEER. V was shortened by 0 bases and J by 1 base, with 6 bases between the two germline ends. In DNA form, the CDR3 reads TGCGCCAGCAGCCAAGATCTGACCCAAGAGACCCAGTACTTC. Translation: CASSQDLTQETQYF.

This clonotype was detected once. The CDR3 DNA reads TGCAGCGTTGAATTAGGACTAGCGGGAGGTTCAATGGATGAGCAGTTCTTC. As protein: CSVELGLAGGSMDEQFF. This chain connects TRBV29-1 to TRBJ2-1, with 14 bases aligning to TRBD2. The CDR3 is 17 residues long. From germline, CDR1 is SQVTM and CDR2 ANQGSEA. V shed 2 bases and J 8 bases; nucleotides not matched to a gene: 11.

The rearrangement joins TRBV7-3 to TRBJ2-2; possibly TRBD1 for D (6 bases). The CDR3 is made up of 17 amino acids. Germline V gene data show CDR1 as SGHTA and CDR2 as FQGTGA. V was clipped by 3 bases and J by 0 bases, with 14 bases between them. CDR3 DNA sequence: TGTGCCAGCAGCTTGAACTTTGGGGGCGCGAACACCGGGGAGCTGTTTTTT. It specifies CASSLNFGGANTGELFF. Variable domain in full (rest from reference TRBV7-3 and TRBJ2-2): GAGVSQTPSNKVTEKGKYVELRCDPISGHTALYWYRQSLGQGPEFLIYFQGTGAADDSGLPNDRFFAVRPEGSVSTLKIQRTERGDSAVYLCASSLNFGGANTGELFFGEGSRLTVL.

This clonotype was recorded once. This sequence joins TRBV7-9 and TRBJ1-2, with 10 bases fitting TRBD1. The CDR3 covers 17 residues. CDR1 and CDR2 (germline): SEHNR, FQNEAQ (reference sequence). Germline trimming cut 5 bases from V and 0 bases from J; bases unmatched to any gene: 9. CDR3 in amino acids: CASSPSGQGLANYGYTF. The CDR3 region has the DNA TGTGCCAGCAGCCCCTCGGGACAGGGGTTAGCTAACTATGGCTACACCTTC. Using reference TRBV7-9 and TRBJ1-2 for the parts outside the CDR3, the full variable domain is DTGVSQNPRHKITKRGQNVTFRCDPISEHNRLYWYRQTLGQGPEFLTYFQNEAQLEKSRLLSDRFSAERPKGSFSTLEIQRTEQGDSAMYLCASSPSGQGLANYGYTFGSGTRLTVV.

The genes are TRBV18 and TRBJ1-5; 9 bases align to TRBD1. Germline V lookup: CDR1 KGHSH, CDR2 LQKENI. This CDR3 has 14 residues. V trimming: 5 bases; J trimming: 7 bases; junction bases outside the gene matches: 6. CDR3 loop: CASSITGGRQPQHF. For the CDR3, the DNA is TGTGCCAGCTCAATTACAGGGGGCAGACAGCCCCAGCATTTT. The entire variable domain, with the rest obtained from reference TRBV18 and TRBJ1-5, is as follows: NAGVMQNPRHLVRRRGQEARLRCSPMKGHSHVYWYRQLPEEGLKFMVYLQKENIIDESGMPKERFSAEFPKEGPSILRIQQVVRGDSAAYFCASSITGGRQPQHFGDGTRLSIL.

The chain's CDR3 is CASSASGNYGYTF. The DNA of the CDR3 is TGTGCCAGCAGCGCCAGTGGGAACTATGGCTACACCTTC. This rearrangement joins TRBV9 to TRBJ1-2; D unresolved. The CDR3 is made up of 13 amino acids. Trimming took off 3 bases at V and 2 bases at J, with 8 bases between the two ends. CDR1 is SGDLS and CDR2 is YYNGEE in the germline V gene.

The CDR3 region is CASSSDYGYTF. The CDR3 bases are TGTGCCAGCAGTTCCGACTATGGCTACACCTTC. The gene calls are TRBV6-5 and TRBJ1-2; D uncertain. Germline lookup yields CDR1 MNHEY and CDR2 SVGAGI. There are 11 residues in the CDR3. The V end was cut by 4 bases, the J end by 3 bases, with 3 bases between.

The CDR3 bases are TGCAGTGCAGAATCAGGGAGCACGGCCTACAATGAGCAGTTCTTC. Amino acid sequence: CSAESGSTAYNEQFF. The V call is TRBV20-1, the J call TRBJ2-1; D could derive from TRBD1 or TRBD2 (5 bases each). The CDR3 covers 15 residues. With 6 bases removed from V and 2 bases from J, the gap between germline ends came to 17 bases. Germline V gene data show CDR1 as DFQATT and CDR2 as SNEGSKA (reference sequence).

The chain combines TRBV15 with TRBJ2-7; D is unresolved. CDR1 and CDR2 (germline): LNHNV, YYDKDF (reference sequence). This CDR3 has 12 residues. V was cut by 4 bases and J by 7 bases, with 11 bases left in between. CDR3 bases: TGTGCCACCAGCACGCCCTCGCGGGAGCAGTACTTC. This encodes CATSTPSREQYF.

This rearrangement joins TRBV4-2 to TRBJ1-2; no clear D gene. Germline CDR1 and CDR2: LGHNA and YNFKEQ. This CDR3 is built from 15 residues. V lost 4 bases and J 7 bases, leaving 19 bases between the germline ends. The CDR3 DNA sequence: TGTGCCAGCAGCCCCTCCGGGTCTGAGACGGGTGGCTACACCTTC. It yields the protein CASSPSGSETGGYTF.

The chain uses TRBV15 and TRBJ2-3; 7 bases are a match to TRBD2. The CDR3 covers 15 residues. Unmatched junction bases numbered 12, after V lost 8 bases and J lost 4 bases. Germline V gene sequence: CDR1 LNHNV, CDR2 YYDKDF (reference sequence). CDR3 coding DNA: TGTGCCACCGGTCTCCAGCGGGGTGGCGCAGATACGCAGTATTTT. It encodes CATGLQRGGADTQYF.

The chain is built from TRBV7-9 and TRBJ2-6, with TRBD1 matching 7 bases. V trimming: 8 bases; J trimming: 2 bases; junction bases outside the gene matches: 6. Germline V gene lookup returns CDR1 SEHNR and CDR2 FQNEAQ (reference sequence). The CDR3 runs 15 residues. The DNA for the CDR3 is TGTGCCAGCGGTCCAGGGGGACCTGGGGCCAACGTCCTGACTTTC. Translated: CASGPGGPGANVLTF.

This chain connects TRBV4-3 to TRBJ2-2; D is unresolved. The germline V gene encodes CDR1 LGHNA and CDR2 YSLEER. The CDR3 totals 15 residues. Trimming shortened V by 2 bases and J by 4 bases, and 11 bases separated the two germline ends. CDR3: CASSQREVGTGELFF. In nucleotides, the CDR3 is TGCGCCAGCAGCCAAAGAGAAGTGGGCACCGGGGAGCTGTTTTTT.

A single count supports this clonotype. This rearrangement joins TRBV7-8 to TRBJ2-5; 13 bases match TRBD2. The V and J ends lost 6 bases and 4 bases, in that order; junction bases with no gene match: 5. The CDR3 loop spans 15 amino acids. The germline gives CDR1 SGHVS, CDR2 FQNEAQ. CDR3 DNA: TGTGCCAGCAGGCGGACTAGCGGGAGATCAGAGACCCAGTACTTC. It yields the protein CASRRTSGRSETQYF.

The rearrangement links TRBV10-2 to TRBJ2-3; D is unresolved. The CDR3 has 12 amino acids. The V gene lost 7 bases and the J gene lost 4 bases, with 9 bases spanning the gap. From germline, CDR1 is WSHSY and CDR2 SAAADI. The CDR3 loop reads CASTDPPDTQYF. CDR3 coding DNA: TGCGCCAGCACCGACCCCCCAGATACGCAGTATTTT.

The genes are TRBV5-1 and TRBJ2-7, with D tentatively TRBD1 (5 bases). Trimming removed 4 bases at V and 3 bases at J, with 11 bases between. Germline V gene data show CDR1 as SGHRS and CDR2 as YFSETQ. This CDR3 contains 13 residues. DNA for the CDR3: TGCGCCAGCAGCGCCGGACACGGCTACGAGCAGTACTTC. Its translation is CASSAGHGYEQYF.

This chain uses TRBV12-3 or TRBV12-4 with TRBJ2-1, with 11 nucleotides matching TRBD2. Trimming at V came to 6 bases and at J to 0 bases, leaving 10 bases not matched to a gene. The CDR3 covers 18 residues. In DNA form, the CDR3 reads TGTGCCAGCAGCCCAGGAACTAGCGGGAGCAGCTCCTACAATGAGCAGTTCTTC. Its translation: CASSPGTSGSSSYNEQFF.

The chain couples TRBV29-1 to TRBJ2-7, with D tentatively TRBD1 (6 bases). CDR3 size: 13 residues. V lost 4 bases and J 4 bases, leaving 14 bases between the germline ends. The germline V gene encodes CDR1 SQVTM and CDR2 ANQGSEA. The DNA of the CDR3 is TGCAGCGTTGTTGGCAGGGGTATATACGAGCAGTACTTC. It yields the protein CSVVGRGIYEQYF.

V usage is TRBV5-6 and J usage is TRBJ2-7; the D call may be TRBD1 or TRBD2 (5 bases each). The CDR3 spans 16 residues. Germline CDR1 reads SGHDT; CDR2 reads YYEEEE. V lost 5 bases and J lost 1, with 19 bases in between. Written as DNA, the CDR3 is TGTGCCAGCAGTCTCAACCCCGGGACGGGTTCCTACGAGCAGTACTTC. Its translation is CASSLNPGTGSYEQYF.

This chain uses TRBV7-3 with TRBJ2-2; 12 bases map to TRBD2. The germline CDR1 and CDR2 sequences are SGHTA and FQGTGA. Trimming at V came to 5 bases and at J to 2 bases, leaving 9 bases not matched to a gene. The CDR3 totals 18 residues. CDR3 coding DNA: TGTGCCAGCAGCCCTGTCCTAGCGGGGGGGCCAAACACCGGGGAGCTGTTTTTT. This sequence encodes CASSPVLAGGPNTGELFF.